This TCR beta chain comes out of a study of T-cell reconstitution after alpha-beta-depleted transplantation in children. Overall study findings and caveats: Expanded clones from the graft, numbering several hundred, reportedly supplied alpha-beta T cells about two months after transplant. Newly produced T cells mostly accounted for T-cell counts and diversity one year post-transplant. Surviving recipient T cells and intrathymic progenitors accounted for some patients' high TCRbeta diversity at day 60.

This clonotype was observed a handful of times. The antigen remains undetermined. V lost 10 bases and J 1 base, leaving 19 bases between the germline ends. Germline CDR1 reads MNHNS; CDR2 reads SASEGT. The CDR3 length is 15 residues. Molecular barcoding with unique molecular identifiers was used for the TCRbeta library. From the PCR reads, TCRdb called clonotypes with MiXCR, one entry per CDR3 protein. The sample lists fewer than 700,000 distinct CDR3 sequences; over 10% were seen once. V is TRBV6-1 and J is TRBJ2-5; D may be TRBD1 (5 bases). The sequences come from PBMCs, mostly from graft donor cells, collected 360 days after TCRalphabeta/CD19-depleted stem cell transplant. The receptor's source is a male patient younger than 18 who had a stem cell transplant for acute myeloid leukemia, so the T cells may come from the graft donor. CDR3 sequence reads: CATKGRGLFQETQYF. The CDR3 DNA reads TGTGCCACCAAGGGAAGGGGCCTATTCCAAGAGACCCAGTACTTC.